This section outlines one TCR beta chain sequence together with its context. This CDR3 has 15 amino acids. CDR1 and CDR2 (germline): SGHRS, YFSETQ. TCRdb re-called the 5' RACE reads; one entry per CDR3 protein, DNA not given. This table holds 310,000 or so distinct CDR3 sequences. The data were obtained in a study of monozygotic twins with inflammatory bowel disease. The gene calls are TRBV5-1 and TRBJ1-5. Sequencing was done on a sample of blood. The receptor's source is a human donor with ulcerative colitis or Crohn's disease, or a healthy co-twin of an affected twin (not recorded which). CDR3 in amino acids: CASSSEGMGDQPQHF.